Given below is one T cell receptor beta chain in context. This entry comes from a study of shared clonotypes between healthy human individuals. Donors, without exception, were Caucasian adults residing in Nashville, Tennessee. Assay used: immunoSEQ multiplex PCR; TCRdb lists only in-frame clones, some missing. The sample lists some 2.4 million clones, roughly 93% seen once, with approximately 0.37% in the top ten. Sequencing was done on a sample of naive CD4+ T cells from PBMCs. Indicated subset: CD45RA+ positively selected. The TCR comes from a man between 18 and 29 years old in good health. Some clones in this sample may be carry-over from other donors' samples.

Written as DNA, the CDR3 is TGTGCCAGCAGTGCGGACAGGGGAGGGACCGGGGAGCTGTTTTTT. Protein product: CASSADRGGTGELFF. The J gene is TRBJ2-2, the V gene TRBV28; TRBD1 matches at 9 bases. This CDR3 region has 15 residues. CDR1 and CDR2 from the germline V gene are MDHEN and SYDVKM. After removal of 5 bases from V and 5 bases from J, the junction contained 6 bases not matched to a gene.